These 31 T cell receptor beta chains came from one sample sequenced in a study of Ad26.COV2.S vaccination and SARS-CoV-2 variants. Stated treatment: some 20 received Ad26.COV2.S at low or high dose, single or two shots; about 5 received placebo; per-sample allocation not given. Samples were taken on day 63 after the first vaccine or placebo injection. Assay used: immunoSEQ multiplex PCR; TCRdb lists only in-frame clones, some missing. Of about 280,000 clones in the sample, over 75% were seen once. This material consisted of peripheral blood, taken in a trial of Ad26.COV2.S vaccine versus placebo. The receptors come from a person between 18 and 59 years old who received the Ad26.COV2.S COVID-19 vaccine or a placebo.

The CDR3: CAWRQGKDYGYTF. Here the CDR3 DNA reads TGTGCCTGGAGGCAGGGGAAGGATTATGGCTACACCTTC. This chain links TRBV30 with TRBJ1-2; tentatively, D is TRBD1 (6 bases). Deletions cut 3 bases from V and 5 bases from J, with 13 bases between. CDR3 length: 13 amino acids. Germline CDR1 is GTSNPN and CDR2 is SVGIG (reference sequence).

The V and J genes are TRBV2 and TRBJ1-6; D unresolved. The ends were cut back, 5 bases at V and 5 bases at J, with 13 bases in the middle. Germline CDR1 is SNHLY and CDR2 is FYNNEI. The CDR3 sequence is 15 residues long. The CDR3 sequence: CASSKGIQDNSPLHF. CDR3 DNA: TGTGCCAGCAGTAAGGGCATACAAGATAATTCACCCCTCCACTTT.

This chain links TRBV29-1 with TRBJ1-1; no reliable D call. The V end was cut by 5 bases, the J end by 1 base, with 11 bases between. The germline CDR1 and CDR2 sequences are SQVTM and ANQGSEA. The CDR3 contains 13 residues. The CDR3 nucleotides are TGCAGCGTTACTCGCGGGGAGAACACTGAAGCTTTCTTT. This translates into CSVTRGENTEAFF.

The chain is built from TRBV5-6 and TRBJ1-3, with D hard to call. V lost 1 base to trimming and J lost 9 bases, with 17 bases between them. The CDR3 runs to 15 residues. CDR1 is SGHDT, CDR2 YYEEEE, per germline. The CDR3 reads CASSLRAPPLSTIYF. The CDR3 DNA follows: TGTGCCAGCAGCTTGCGGGCGCCGCCACTGAGCACCATATATTTT.

This clone was detected once. This chain links TRBV7-9 with TRBJ2-7; D possibly corresponds to TRBD2 (7 bases). V shed 3 bases and J shed 0 bases, with 12 bases lying between them. Germline V gives CDR1 SEHNR, CDR2 FQNEAQ (reference sequence). CDR3 size: 15 residues. This chain's CDR3 is CASSLGAGASYEQYF. CDR3 bases: TGTGCCAGCAGCTTGGGGGCGGGGGCCTCCTACGAGCAGTACTTC.

Turning to this clone: The same CDR3 is also encoded by other DNA sequences in this sample. V and J are TRBV5-1 and TRBJ2-2, with 8 bases fitting TRBD1. The V gene end was trimmed by 2 bases and the J gene end by 3 bases; junction bases not matched to a gene: 0. Germline assignment: CDR1 SGHRS and CDR2 YFSETQ. The CDR3 has 14 amino acids. The CDR3, as DNA: TGCGCCAGCAGCTTACAGGGGGACACCGGGGAGCTGTTTTTT. It is translated as CASSLQGDTGELFF.

V and J are TRBV5-5 and TRBJ1-1, with 7 bases lining up with TRBD1. This CDR3 comprises 11 residues. V lost 7 bases and J lost 14; bases outside the gene matches: 11. The germline CDR1 and CDR2 sequences are SGHKS and YYEKEE (reference sequence). The DNA of the CDR3 is TGTGCCAGCCCAAATAGGACAGGCCGCTTCTTT. Translation gives CASPNRTGRFF.

This sequence joins TRBV3-1 (or the pseudogene TRBV3-2) and TRBJ2-7; D possibly corresponds to TRBD2 (7 bases). The CDR3 totals 14 residues. The V gene's germline CDR1 is LGHDT and CDR2 YNNKEL (reference sequence). The V gene lost 0 bases and the J gene lost 10 bases, with 16 bases spanning the gap. The CDR3 sequence is CASSQDWRGRSQYF. The CDR3, as DNA: TGTGCCAGCAGCCAAGATTGGCGGGGGCGGTCACAGTACTTC.

This chain connects TRBV12-3 or TRBV12-4 to TRBJ1-2, with TRBD1 matching over 7 bases. The V gene end was trimmed by 4 bases and the J gene end by 7 bases; junction bases not matched to a gene: 6. The length of the CDR3 is 13 residues. The CDR3 DNA follows: TGTGCCAGCAGTTACGGGACAGACCCTGGCTACACCTTC. Residues: CASSYGTDPGYTF.

This sequence joins TRBV6-5 and TRBJ2-2; 7 positions match TRBD1. V lost 6 bases to trimming and J lost 0 bases; unmatched junction nucleotides: 4. The CDR3 loop spans 15 amino acids. Germline V gene sequence: CDR1 MNHEY, CDR2 SVGAGI. The CDR3 DNA sequence: TGTGCCAGCAGACGACAGGGCGCGAACACCGGGGAGCTGTTTTTT. As protein: CASRRQGANTGELFF.

This chain uses TRBV7-9 with TRBJ1-2; no firm D call. Germline CDR1 SEHNR, CDR2 FQNEAQ (reference sequence). The CDR3 is 13 residues long. V gave up 1 base and J gave up 4 bases, with 7 bases separating them. The CDR3 sequence: CASSLGPSYGYTF. CDR3 DNA: TGTGCCAGCAGCTTAGGTCCGTCCTATGGCTACACCTTC.

V usage is TRBV5-1 and J usage is TRBJ1-6; 9 nucleotides align to TRBD1. CDR1 and CDR2 from the germline V gene are SGHRS and YFSETQ. The CDR3 contains 15 residues. Germline trimming cut 4 bases from V and 10 bases from J; bases unmatched to any gene: 9. The CDR3 protein is CASSPAGTGQSPLHF. The DNA for the CDR3 is TGCGCCAGCAGCCCCGCCGGGACAGGGCAATCACCCCTCCACTTT. The complete variable domain, with remaining parts taken from reference TRBV5-1 and TRBJ1-6, reads KAGVTQTPRYLIKTRGQQVTLSCSPISGHRSVSWYQQTPGQGLQFLFEYFSETQRNKGNFPGRFSGRQFSNSRSEMNVSTLELGDSALYLCASSPAGTGQSPLHFGNGTRLTVT.

This clone was detected only once. The chain employs TRBV27 and TRBJ2-3; 10 bases map to TRBD2. Germline CDR1 and CDR2: MNHEY and SMNVEV (reference sequence). The CDR3 is made up of 16 amino acids. With V trimmed by 5 bases and J by 6 bases, 11 bases remained unmatched. The CDR3 bases are TGTGCCAGCAGTCGACTAGCGGGCTCCGCCGTGGATACGCAGTATTTT. Amino acids: CASSRLAGSAVDTQYF.

The V call is TRBV12-3 or TRBV12-4, the J call TRBJ2-7; 11 positions agree with TRBD1. Trimming removed 4 bases from V and 6 bases from J; junction bases left unmatched: 2. The CDR3 is 13 residues long. The CDR3 DNA sequence: TGTGCCAGCAGTTGGACAGGGGGCACCGAGCAGTACTTC. It is translated as CASSWTGGTEQYF.

This chain connects TRBV3-1 (or the pseudogene TRBV3-2) to TRBJ2-1, with 7 bases fitting TRBD2. The CDR3 loop spans 17 amino acids. The J segment lost 3 bases and the V segment lost 3 bases, leaving 11 bases of the junction unmatched. Germline CDR1 LGHDT, CDR2 YNNKEL (reference sequence). This CDR3 is CASSQRLGGRLYNEQFF. CDR3 nucleotide sequence: TGTGCCAGCAGCCAGCGATTGGGGGGGAGACTCTACAATGAGCAGTTCTTC.

The chain uses TRBV27 and TRBJ1-6; no clear D gene. Per the germline V gene, CDR1 is MNHEY and CDR2 is SMNVEV (reference sequence). This CDR3 spans 13 amino acids. Trimming pared 6 bases from V and 10 bases from J, leaving 13 bases between. CDR3 in amino acids: CASSQFSYSPLHF. Here the CDR3 DNA reads TGTGCCAGCAGCCAATTCTCGTACTCACCCCTCCACTTT.

This clone has just one count. This chain joins TRBV27 and TRBJ2-3, with no clear D. The CDR3 has 15 amino acids. The V gene's germline CDR1 is MNHEY and CDR2 SMNVEV (reference sequence). With 5 bases removed from V and 2 bases from J, the gap between germline ends came to 14 bases. The CDR3 DNA is TGTGCCAGCAGTGTAACAAATTACCACACAGATACGCAGTATTTT. Its protein is CASSVTNYHTDTQYF.

The V and J genes are TRBV5-1 and TRBJ1-1; D may be TRBD1 (5 bases). Trimming shortened V by 6 bases and J by 3 bases, and 15 bases separated the two germline ends. CDR3 size: 14 residues. Germline V lookup: CDR1 SGHRS, CDR2 YFSETQ. The CDR3 here is CASMFSGGDTEAFF. The CDR3 DNA reads as TGCGCCAGCATGTTCTCCGGGGGAGACACTGAAGCTTTCTTT.

This clone came up a few times. The chain combines TRBV2 with TRBJ2-1, with TRBD2 matching 11 bases. The CDR3 length is 17 residues. Losses at the gene ends were 2 bases for V and 2 bases for J; bases not matched to a gene: 5. CDR1 SNHLY and CDR2 FYNNEI come from the germline V gene. The chain's CDR3 is CASSETSGGAAYNEQFF. The DNA for the CDR3 is TGTGCCAGCAGTGAAACTAGCGGGGGCGCGGCCTACAATGAGCAGTTCTTC.

The chain joins TRBV12-3 or TRBV12-4 to TRBJ2-7, with 9 bases that match TRBD2. V was pared by 5 bases and J by 2 bases, with 1 base of the junction left unmatched. The CDR3 contains 13 residues. CDR3 sequence reads: CASSRTSAYEQYF. DNA for the CDR3: TGTGCCAGCAGTCGGACTAGCGCCTACGAGCAGTACTTC.

This sequence joins TRBV28 and TRBJ2-2; a possible D gene is TRBD2 (5 bases). The V and J ends lost 3 bases and 6 bases respectively, with 14 bases between them. CDR3 size: 15 residues. Germline V gene lookup returns CDR1 MDHEN and CDR2 SYDVKM. This CDR3 reads CASSLVGVRAGELFF. CDR3 bases: TGTGCCAGCAGTTTGGTGGGAGTAAGGGCCGGGGAGCTGTTTTTT. The complete variable domain, with remaining parts taken from reference TRBV28 and TRBJ2-2, reads DVKVTQSSRYLVKRTGEKVFLECVQDMDHENMFWYRQDPGLGLRLIYFSYDVKMKEKGDIPEGYSVSREKKERFSLILESASTNQTSMYLCASSLVGVRAGELFFGEGSRLTVL.

This clone was picked up one time. V usage is TRBV6-1 and J usage is TRBJ2-1; D gene ambiguous. The CDR3 extends over 14 amino acids. Trimming pared 3 bases from V and 9 bases from J, leaving 15 bases between. Germline CDR1 and CDR2: MNHNS and SASEGT. This chain's CDR3 is CASSEGGLMREQFF. The CDR3, as DNA: TGTGCCAGCAGTGAGGGTGGCCTTATGCGTGAGCAGTTCTTC.

This clone showed up just once. The chain employs TRBV27 and TRBJ2-7; D remains unclear. V lost 3 bases and J lost 0, with 15 bases in between. Germline V lookup: CDR1 MNHEY, CDR2 SMNVEV (reference sequence). CDR3 length: 16 residues. In nucleotides, the CDR3 is TGTGCCAGCAGTTTCACGAGTCGTAGGAGCTCCTACGAGCAGTACTTC. It specifies CASSFTSRRSSYEQYF.

This chain uses TRBV28 with TRBJ2-3; D ambiguous. The germline V gene has CDR1 MDHEN and CDR2 SYDVKM. Trimming shortened V by 8 bases and J by 0 bases, and 12 bases separated the two germline ends. The CDR3 consists of 14 residues. The CDR3 spells CASGASSSTDTQYF. DNA of the CDR3: TGTGCCAGCGGCGCCTCCTCTAGCACAGATACGCAGTATTTT. Full variable domain (outside the CDR3, taken from reference TRBV28 and TRBJ2-3): DVKVTQSSRYLVKRTGEKVFLECVQDMDHENMFWYRQDPGLGLRLIYFSYDVKMKEKGDIPEGYSVSREKKERFSLILESASTNQTSMYLCASGASSSTDTQYFGPGTRLTVL.

This chain links TRBV6-6 with TRBJ2-7; D may correspond to TRBD1 or TRBD2 (6 bases each). V dropped 7 bases and J dropped 2 bases, with 21 bases sitting between them. The germline V gene encodes CDR1 MNHNY and CDR2 SVGAGI (reference sequence). CDR3 size: 16 residues. In DNA, the CDR3 is TGTGCCAGCACCCCACGGGGGCAGATGTATACCTACGAGCAGTACTTC. It yields the protein CASTPRGQMYTYEQYF.

The V gene is TRBV4-3, the J gene TRBJ2-3; 14 bases fit TRBD2. J was trimmed by 3 bases and V by 1 base; bases with no gene match: 3. Germline V CDR1 and CDR2: LGHNA, YSLEER. The CDR3 runs 17 residues. CDR3: CASSQGLAGGPTDTQYF. DNA for the CDR3: TGCGCCAGCAGCCAAGGACTAGCGGGGGGGCCAACAGATACGCAGTATTTT.

The V and J genes are TRBV3-1 (or the pseudogene TRBV3-2) and TRBJ2-7; no definite D call. This CDR3 is built from 15 residues. Germline assignment: CDR1 LGHDT and CDR2 YNNKEL (reference sequence). Trimming shortened V by 1 base and J by 3 bases, and 13 bases separated the two germline ends. The CDR3 sequence is CASSQAPQVFYEQYF. The CDR3 region has the DNA TGTGCCAGCAGCCAAGCCCCTCAGGTTTTCTACGAGCAGTACTTC.

V is TRBV18 and J is TRBJ2-1, with 7 bases aligning to TRBD2. The CDR3 has 14 amino acids. The trim removed 4 bases at V and 1 base at J, leaving 1 base unmatched. Germline V lookup: CDR1 KGHSH, CDR2 LQKENI. CDR3 in DNA: TGTGCCAGCTCACGGGGGGGTTCCTACAATGAGCAGTTCTTC. Encoded protein: CASSRGGSYNEQFF.

V is TRBV5-4 and J is TRBJ1-4, with D hard to call. CDR3 length: 14 amino acids. Germline CDR1 SGHNT, CDR2 YYREEE (reference sequence). The V gene lost 0 bases and the J gene lost 6 bases, with 9 bases spanning the gap. The CDR3 reads CASSLEGNDEKLFF. For the CDR3, the DNA is TGTGCCAGCAGCTTGGAGGGTAACGATGAAAAACTGTTTTTT.

The chain joins TRBV6-1 to TRBJ2-7; no clear D gene. The V gene lost 7 bases and the J gene lost 6 bases, with 16 bases spanning the gap. The CDR3 has 13 amino acids. CDR1 is MNHNS and CDR2 is SASEGT in the germline V gene. The CDR3 DNA reads as TGTGCCAGCACCTATTATTCCCCGGGCGAGCAGTACTTC. It encodes CASTYYSPGEQYF.

V gene TRBV6-5 combines with J gene TRBJ1-1; TRBD1 aligns across 11 bases. The CDR3 is made up of 15 amino acids. Germline CDR1 MNHEY, CDR2 SVGAGI. The V gene end was trimmed by 6 bases and the J gene end by 5 bases; junction bases not matched to a gene: 8. The DNA for the CDR3 is TGTGCCAGCAGAGTTGGACAGGGGGCGCGGACTGAAGCTTTCTTT. Amino acids: CASRVGQGARTEAFF.